This section outlines one TCR beta chain sequence together with its context. The data were obtained in a study of blood T cell repertoires in COVID-19. Study-wide context: The United States, Italy and Spain supplied acute and convalescent COVID-19 samples. PBMCs, B-cell-depleted T cells, or T cells were the source of the cDNA or gDNA that made up the material.

In the study's own analysis: Quantification of nucleated cells was approximated via reference gene primer amplification. Clones were read by immunoSEQ multiplex PCR, and TCRdb kept only the in-frame ones, dropping some. V and J calls and clone size come straight from that table; D and trimming were deduced from the DNA. The table lists around 100,000 clones, 75% to 90% of them singletons, with 7.5% to 10% in the top ten. The receptor's source is a woman aged 40-49 years with acute or convalescent COVID-19. The sample comprised peripheral blood.

CDR3 in amino acids: CASRGGRGAGETQYF. CDR3 DNA sequence: TGTGCCAGCCGGGGGGGTAGAGGTGCCGGGGAGACCCAGTACTTC. The chain is built from TRBV6-6 and TRBJ2-5; 8 positions match TRBD2. V was clipped by 8 bases and J by 5 bases; unmatched bases: 13. CDR1 and CDR2 from the germline V gene are MNHNY and SVGAGI (reference sequence). This CDR3 is built from 15 residues.